The 26 T cell receptor beta chains in this list originate from one sample, sequenced in a study of shared clonotypes between healthy human individuals. Clones were sequenced by immunoSEQ multiplex PCR, and TCRdb holds only the in-frame ones, with some missing. Of some 470,000 clones in the sample, about 79% are singletons; the top ten hold 13%. Source material: PBMCs. These receptors all come from a woman aged 40-49 years in good health. Some clones in this sample may be carry-over from other donors' samples.

J is TRBJ2-6 and V is TRBV19; D is unresolved. The CDR3 loop spans 15 amino acids. The V end lost 1 base, the J end lost 0 bases, and 4 bases lay between the germline ends. Germline V CDR1 and CDR2: LNHDA, SQIVND (reference sequence). CDR3 in amino acids: CASSIASSGANVLTF. CDR3 coding DNA: TGTGCCAGTAGTATAGCCAGCTCTGGGGCCAACGTCCTGACTTTC.

This clone was observed once. Additional DNA sequences in this sample encode the identical CDR3. The chain links TRBV20-1 to TRBJ2-1; D call uncertain. The V gene lost 6 bases and the J gene lost 7 bases, with 7 bases spanning the gap. The CDR3 loop spans 10 amino acids. The germline CDR1 and CDR2 sequences are DFQATT and SNEGSKA (reference sequence). The CDR3 region has the DNA TGCAGTGCCCTTAGGAATGAGCAGTTCTTC. Translated, it gives CSALRNEQFF.

The rearrangement uses TRBV30 and TRBJ1-1; TRBD1 might be the D (5 bases). In germline, CDR1 is GTSNPN, CDR2 SVGIG (reference sequence). The CDR3 runs 13 residues. V was cut by 4 bases and J by 0 bases, with 9 bases left in between. CDR3 bases: TGTGCCTGGAAGCAGGGCATGAACACTGAAGCTTTCTTT. It is translated as CAWKQGMNTEAFF. Full variable domain (outside the CDR3, taken from reference TRBV30 and TRBJ1-1): SQTIHQWPATLVQPVGSPLSLECTVEGTSNPNLYWYRQAAGRGLQLLFYSVGIGQISSEVPQNLSASRPQDRQFILSSKKLLLSDSGFYLCAWKQGMNTEAFFGQGTRLTVV.

The genes are TRBV7-2 and TRBJ2-5; weak D call: TRBD2 (6 bases). CDR1 is SGHTA, CDR2 FQGNSA, per germline. The CDR3 is 16 amino acids. The germline V and J ends were trimmed by 2 bases and 2 bases, with 15 bases remaining between them. CDR3: CASSLRGAGSQETQYF. CDR3 bases: TGTGCCAGCAGCTTACGGGGAGCCGGGAGTCAAGAGACCCAGTACTTC. Full variable domain (remainder filled in from reference TRBV7-2 and TRBJ2-5): GAGVSQSPSNKVTEKGKDVELRCDPISGHTALYWYRQSLGQGLEFLIYFQGNSAPDKSGLPSDRFSAERTGGSVSTLTIQRTQQEDSAVYLCASSLRGAGSQETQYFGPGTRLLVL.

As for this clone: In the same sample, other DNA sequences code for this CDR3. This rearrangement joins TRBV18 to TRBJ1-2; D not certain. Trimming pared 2 bases from V and 8 bases from J, leaving 6 bases between. The CDR3 extends over 11 amino acids. Germline V CDR1 and CDR2: KGHSH, LQKENI. The CDR3 spells CASSPGEGYTF. CDR3 bases: TGTGCCAGCTCACCAGGGGAAGGCTACACCTTC.

This chain links TRBV5-8 with TRBJ2-1; 7 bases are shared with TRBD2. Trimming at V came to 4 bases and at J to 8 bases, leaving 12 bases not matched to a gene. Germline lookup yields CDR1 SGHTS and CDR2 YDEGEE. CDR3 length: 15 residues. The CDR3 region has the DNA TGTGCCAGCAGCCGGGGGTTCTCGGGAGGAGATGAGCAGTTCTTC. The encoded protein is CASSRGFSGGDEQFF.

J is TRBJ2-1 and V is TRBV5-1; 14 bases line up with TRBD2. Germline V lookup: CDR1 SGHRS, CDR2 YFSETQ. This CDR3 region has 15 residues. Trimming took 3 bases from V and 8 from J; bases not matched to a gene: 4. As DNA, the CDR3 is TGCGCCAGCAGCTCGGGACTAGCGGGAGTTGATGAGCAGTTCTTC. Its translation is CASSSGLAGVDEQFF.

This rearrangement joins TRBV7-9 to TRBJ2-3, with a weak D call TRBD2 (7 bases). The V end was cut by 5 bases, the J end by 0 bases, with 12 bases between. The CDR3 extends over 15 amino acids. Germline V gives CDR1 SEHNR, CDR2 FQNEAQ (reference sequence). CDR3 bases: TGTGCCAGCAGCATGGGGGGGCCGAGCACAGATACGCAGTATTTT. As protein: CASSMGGPSTDTQYF.

V usage is TRBV11-2 and J usage is TRBJ1-1; D ambiguous. Per the germline V gene, CDR1 is SGHAT and CDR2 is FQNNGV. V lost 5 bases and J 11 bases, leaving 15 bases between the germline ends. The CDR3 is 12 amino acids. The CDR3 protein is CASSKIKEAAFF. The CDR3 DNA reads TGTGCCAGCAGCAAGATCAAGGAGGCGGCTTTCTTT.

This clone was seen a few times. The genes are TRBV7-2 and TRBJ2-5; no firm D call. V was shortened by 1 base and J by 3 bases, with 9 bases between the two germline ends. This CDR3 region has 14 residues. CDR1 and CDR2 from the germline V gene are SGHTA and FQGNSA. In nucleotides, the CDR3 is TGTGCCAGCAGCTTAGTTAGCAGAGAAGAGACCCAGTACTTC. The encoded protein is CASSLVSREETQYF.

The chain joins TRBV10-3 to TRBJ1-2, with 9 bases matching TRBD1. From germline, CDR1 is ENHRY and CDR2 SYGVKD. This CDR3 spans 13 amino acids. V trimming: 6 bases; J trimming: 8 bases; junction bases outside the gene matches: 7. The CDR3 here is CAIRSGTGNGYTF. The CDR3 DNA sequence: TGTGCCATCAGATCCGGGACAGGGAACGGCTACACCTTC.

This clone was counted at least ten times. The V gene is TRBV9, the J gene TRBJ2-2; D is unresolved. Trimming took 0 bases from V and 6 from J, leaving 12 bases between them. This CDR3 is 15 amino acids long. Looked up from germline, CDR1 is SGDLS and CDR2 is YYNGEE. CDR3 amino acids: CASSVEGPVAGELFF. The CDR3 DNA reads TGTGCCAGCAGCGTAGAAGGTCCCGTGGCCGGGGAGCTGTTTTTT.

This clone was seen only a few times. This chain uses TRBV28 with TRBJ2-7, with a possible D match to TRBD1 (6 bases). The V end lost 4 bases, the J end lost 3 bases, and 16 bases lay between the germline ends. The CDR3 is 15 residues long. Germline V gene lookup returns CDR1 MDHEN and CDR2 SYDVKM. The CDR3 DNA reads TGTGCCAGCAGTTGGCAATCTATAGGGGGCTACGAGCAGTACTTC. Translation gives CASSWQSIGGYEQYF.

The CDR3 region has the DNA TGTGCCAGCAGTTACTCCCAAGGAGAGACCCAGTACTTC. Translating gives CASSYSQGETQYF. This chain uses TRBV6-6 with TRBJ2-5; D not resolved. CDR1 is MNHNY and CDR2 is SVGAGI in the germline V gene (reference sequence). This CDR3 region has 13 residues. V was cut by 0 bases and J by 4 bases, with 6 bases left in between.

The chain employs TRBV27 and TRBJ2-5, with TRBD2 matching 7 bases. The CDR3 length is 15 residues. Losses at the gene ends were 0 bases for V and 5 bases for J; bases not matched to a gene: 6. Germline V lookup: CDR1 MNHEY, CDR2 SMNVEV (reference sequence). The DNA for the CDR3 is TGTGCCAGCAGTTTATCTAGCGGGCCCTGGGAGACCCAGTACTTC. Encoded protein: CASSLSSGPWETQYF.

This chain joins TRBV4-3 and TRBJ1-4; TRBD1 might be the D (6 bases). Looked up from germline, CDR1 is LGHNA and CDR2 is YSLEER. The CDR3 runs to 16 residues. With 3 bases removed from V and 1 base from J, the gap between germline ends came to 12 bases. CDR3 in DNA: TGCGCCAGCAGCCATTCCGGACAGCGAACTAATGAAAAACTGTTTTTT. The encoded protein is CASSHSGQRTNEKLFF.

The V and J genes are TRBV27 and TRBJ2-3; TRBD1 aligns across 9 bases. With 6 bases clipped from V and 3 bases from J, the junction kept 7 bases outside the gene matches. CDR1 and CDR2 from the germline V gene are MNHEY and SMNVEV (reference sequence). The CDR3 runs 15 residues. CDR3: CASRTGGLGTDTQYF. The CDR3 coding sequence is TGTGCCAGCAGGACAGGGGGATTGGGGACAGATACGCAGTATTTT.

The chain joins TRBV6-6 to TRBJ1-1, with a tentative D call TRBD1 (5 bases). Germline values: CDR1 MNHNY, CDR2 SVGAGI (reference sequence). The CDR3 length is 14 residues. Between the trimmed V and J ends, which lost 4 bases and 8 bases, there was a span of 17 bases. CDR3 sequence: CASSSSRDSREAFF. The CDR3 DNA reads as TGTGCCAGCAGTTCCAGCCGTGACAGCAGAGAAGCTTTCTTT.

The chain couples TRBV2 to TRBJ2-1; unclear D gene. Germline CDR1 and CDR2: SNHLY and FYNNEI. V was clipped by 4 bases and J by 6 bases, with 1 base between them. This CDR3 region has 10 residues. The CDR3 here is CASSVNEQFF. The DNA for the CDR3 is TGTGCCAGCAGTGTCAATGAGCAGTTCTTC.

The chain couples TRBV30 to TRBJ2-5, with D possibly TRBD1 on 5 matching bases. The CDR3 totals 11 residues. V lost 8 bases and J lost 0, with 7 bases in between. The germline V gene has CDR1 GTSNPN and CDR2 SVGIG (reference sequence). The CDR3 bases are TGTGCCGGGGCGGACCAAGAGACCCAGTACTTC. This gives the protein CAGADQETQYF.

V and J are TRBV7-9 and TRBJ1-3, with D tentatively TRBD1 (5 bases). Germline V gene data show CDR1 as SEHNR and CDR2 as FQNEAQ (reference sequence). The CDR3 covers 15 residues. Trimming stripped 5 bases from V and 0 bases from J, with 11 bases between. In DNA form, the CDR3 reads TGTGCCAGCAGCAACACAGGCTTCTCTGGAAACACCATATATTTT. It is translated as CASSNTGFSGNTIYF.

The J gene is TRBJ2-5, the V gene TRBV7-6, with TRBD2 matching 7 bases. In germline, CDR1 is SGHVS, CDR2 FNYEAQ. The CDR3 has 16 amino acids. V shed 1 base and J 5 bases; nucleotides not matched to a gene: 10. CDR3 sequence (DNA): TGTGCCAGCAGCTTAGGAGTTACGGCGGGAGTCGAGACCCAGTACTTC. Its translation: CASSLGVTAGVETQYF.

The CDR3 region is CASSPSGGGGANVLTF. CDR3 DNA sequence: TGTGCCAGCAGCCCTAGCGGAGGGGGTGGGGCCAACGTCCTGACTTTC. The gene calls are TRBV9 and TRBJ2-6, with D perhaps TRBD2 (7 bases). CDR3 length: 16 residues. The V end was cut by 4 bases, the J end by 3 bases, with 14 bases between. CDR1 and CDR2 (germline): SGDLS, YYNGEE.

The chain is built from TRBV27 and TRBJ1-3; D unresolved. The V and J ends lost 2 bases and 4 bases respectively, with 9 bases between them. CDR3 length: 14 residues. Germline assignment: CDR1 MNHEY and CDR2 SMNVEV (reference sequence). The CDR3 nucleotides are TGTGCCAGCAGTTTAAACCCCTCGGGAAACACCATATATTTT. It translates to CASSLNPSGNTIYF.

This clone was counted a few times. The chain carries TRBV28 and TRBJ1-4; weak D call: TRBD1 (5 bases). The CDR3 loop spans 15 amino acids. Per the germline V gene, CDR1 is MDHEN and CDR2 is SYDVKM. Trimming shortened V by 7 bases and J by 8 bases, and 20 bases separated the two germline ends. DNA for the CDR3: TGTGCCAGCAAATCCGGGGCTTCCTGGGGGGAAAAACTGTTTTTT. This sequence encodes CASKSGASWGEKLFF. Full variable domain (missing parts from reference TRBV28 and TRBJ1-4): DVKVTQSSRYLVKRTGEKVFLECVQDMDHENMFWYRQDPGLGLRLIYFSYDVKMKEKGDIPEGYSVSREKKERFSLILESASTNQTSMYLCASKSGASWGEKLFFGSGTQLSVL.

This chain uses TRBV7-3 with TRBJ2-3; 8 bases fit TRBD2. Germline lookup yields CDR1 SGHTA and CDR2 FQGTGA. The CDR3 length is 17 residues. Unmatched junction bases numbered 7, after V lost 2 bases and J lost 0 bases. The CDR3, as DNA: TGTGCCAGCAGCTTAGCGGGAGGCAAACTTAGCACAGATACGCAGTATTTT. Its protein product is CASSLAGGKLSTDTQYF.